This T cell receptor beta chain was identified during a study of CD8+ T cells in alopecia areata. As for treatment: oral pan-JAK inhibitor, 5-10 mg twice daily. RNA, once extracted, was reverse transcribed into cDNA for use as the sequencing template. Using immunoSEQ multiplex PCR, the repertoire was profiled, and TCRdb retains in-frame clones only, with some absent. In the table there are approximately 110,000 clones, approximately 54% of which are singletons. V shed 7 bases and J 4 bases; nucleotides not matched to a gene: 7. The CDR3 spans 14 residues. In germline, CDR1 is MNHEY, CDR2 SMNVEV (reference sequence).

Sequenced here: CD8+ T cells sorted from blood, sampled at week 24, from a patient treated with tofacitinib. The receptor was isolated from a human donor with alopecia areata. The rearrangement joins TRBV27 to TRBJ1-1; TRBD1 aligns across 9 bases. The CDR3 loop is CASKKQGASTEAFF. CDR3 in DNA: TGTGCCAGCAAAAAACAGGGGGCCAGCACTGAAGCTTTCTTT.